This record concerns one T cell receptor beta chain sequence. Its matching antigen is unknown. This record comes from a study of cytomegalovirus exposure and HLA in healthy donors. Germline V lookup: CDR1 SGHTA, CDR2 FQGTGA. V was clipped by 2 bases and J by 4 bases, with 14 bases between them. CDR3 length: 15 residues. The primer mix had 60 Vbeta and 13 Jbeta primers. TCRdb's copy holds only in-frame clones and misses some; the assay was immunoSEQ multiplex PCR. Among a few hundred thousand clones listed, about 75% were seen once. Study-level results: One later analysis reportedly identified an Asian-associated ancestry cluster that showed fewer N-insertions than the approximately 600-donor mean. Immune exposure information available was restricted to CMV serostatus. The study recorded 150 to 200 TCR beta chains that were cytomegalovirus-associated.

The rearrangement uses TRBV7-3 and TRBJ1-2; D is ambiguous. Sequenced input: PBMCs. The source is a woman younger than 45 in good health and CMV-seronegative. The CDR3 DNA reads as TGTGCCAGCAGCTTATTCGCGGGGAACGGCTATGGCTACACCTTC. This encodes CASSLFAGNGYGYTF.